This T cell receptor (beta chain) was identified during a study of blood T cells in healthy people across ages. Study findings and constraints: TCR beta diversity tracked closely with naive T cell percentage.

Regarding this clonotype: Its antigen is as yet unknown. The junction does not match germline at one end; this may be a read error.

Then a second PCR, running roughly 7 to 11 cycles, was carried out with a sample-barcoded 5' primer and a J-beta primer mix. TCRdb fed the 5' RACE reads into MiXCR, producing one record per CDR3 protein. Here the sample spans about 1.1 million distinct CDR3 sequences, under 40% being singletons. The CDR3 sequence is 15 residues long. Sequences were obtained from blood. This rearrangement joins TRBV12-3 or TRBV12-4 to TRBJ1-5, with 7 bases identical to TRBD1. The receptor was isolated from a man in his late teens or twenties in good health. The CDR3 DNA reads TGTGCCAGCAGTCTAGCGACAGGGACGCATCAGCCCCAGCATTTT. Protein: CASSLATGTHQPQHF.